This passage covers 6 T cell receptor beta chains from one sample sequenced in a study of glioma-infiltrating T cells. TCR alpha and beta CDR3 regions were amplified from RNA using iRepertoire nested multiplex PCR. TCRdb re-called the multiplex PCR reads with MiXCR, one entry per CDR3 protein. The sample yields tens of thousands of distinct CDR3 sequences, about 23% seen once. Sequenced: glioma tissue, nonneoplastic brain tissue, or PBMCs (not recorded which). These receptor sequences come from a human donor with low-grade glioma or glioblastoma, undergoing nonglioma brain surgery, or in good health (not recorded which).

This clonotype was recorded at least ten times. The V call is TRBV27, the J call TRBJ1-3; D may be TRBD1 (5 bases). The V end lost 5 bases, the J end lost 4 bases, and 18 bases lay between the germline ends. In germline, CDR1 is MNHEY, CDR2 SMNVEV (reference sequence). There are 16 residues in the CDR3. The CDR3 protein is CASSGGIPGSGNTIYF. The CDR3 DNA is TGTGCCAGCAGTGGGGGAATCCCGGGCTCAGGAAACACCATATATTTT.

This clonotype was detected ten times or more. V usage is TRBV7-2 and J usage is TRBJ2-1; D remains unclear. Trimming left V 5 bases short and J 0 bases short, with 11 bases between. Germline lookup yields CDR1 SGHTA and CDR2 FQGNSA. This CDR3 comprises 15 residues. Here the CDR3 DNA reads TGTGCCAGCAGCCCCCGGGTTAGCTCCTACAATGAGCAGTTCTTC. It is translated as CASSPRVSSYNEQFF. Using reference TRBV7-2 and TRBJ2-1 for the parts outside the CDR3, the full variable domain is GAGVSQSPSNKVTEKGKDVELRCDPISGHTALYWYRQSLGQGLEFLIYFQGNSAPDKSGLPSDRFSAERTGGSVSTLTIQRTQQEDSAVYLCASSPRVSSYNEQFFGPGTRLTVL.

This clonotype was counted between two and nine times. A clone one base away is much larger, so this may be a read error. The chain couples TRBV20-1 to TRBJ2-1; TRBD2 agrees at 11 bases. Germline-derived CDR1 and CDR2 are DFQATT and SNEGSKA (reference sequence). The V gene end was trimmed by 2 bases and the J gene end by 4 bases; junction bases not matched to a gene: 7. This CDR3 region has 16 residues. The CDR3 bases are TGCAGTGCTAGACGGACTAGCGGGTCTACTTACAATGAGCAGTTCTTC. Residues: CSARRTSGSTYNEQFF.

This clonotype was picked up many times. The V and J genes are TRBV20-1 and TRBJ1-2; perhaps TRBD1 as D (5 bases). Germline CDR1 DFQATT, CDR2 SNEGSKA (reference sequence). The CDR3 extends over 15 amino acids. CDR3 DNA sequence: TGCAGCGCACCCCCGGCAGGGAGCGGGAACTATGGCTACACCTTC. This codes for CSAPPAGSGNYGYTF.

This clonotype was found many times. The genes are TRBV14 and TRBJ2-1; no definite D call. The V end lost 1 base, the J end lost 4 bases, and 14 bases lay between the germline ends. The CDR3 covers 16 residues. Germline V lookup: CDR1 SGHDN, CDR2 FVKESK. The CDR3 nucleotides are TGTGCCAGCAGCCAAGGAAGGACCGTCGTATACAATGAGCAGTTCTTC. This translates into CASSQGRTVVYNEQFF.

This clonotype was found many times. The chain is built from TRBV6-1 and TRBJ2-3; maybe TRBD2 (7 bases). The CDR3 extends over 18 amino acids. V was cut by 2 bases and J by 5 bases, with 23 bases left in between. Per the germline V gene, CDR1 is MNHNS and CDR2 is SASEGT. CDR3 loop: CASSEYGWSSGGGDTQYF. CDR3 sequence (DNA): TGTGCCAGCAGTGAATATGGATGGTCGTCGGGGGGCGGAGATACGCAGTATTTT.